These 10 T cell receptor beta chains came from one sample sequenced in a study of blood T cell repertoires in COVID-19. Repertoires were generated with immunoSEQ multiplex PCR, while TCRdb's copy carries only in-frame clones and drops some. The data contain 100,000 to 150,000 clones, around 88% of them singletons. The sample comprised peripheral blood. These receptors were taken from a man aged 45 to 65 with active or convalescent COVID-19.

The V call is TRBV27, the J call TRBJ2-1, with 11 nucleotides matching TRBD2. Germline-derived CDR1 and CDR2 are MNHEY and SMNVEV (reference sequence). This CDR3 contains 14 residues. Trimming took 4 bases from V and 6 from J; bases not matched to a gene: 2. The CDR3 DNA sequence: TGTGCCAGCAGTTCGGGACTAGCGGTCAATGAGCAGTTCTTC. It codes for CASSSGLAVNEQFF.

The rearrangement joins TRBV29-1 to TRBJ1-2; TRBD1 matches 7 bases. This CDR3 comprises 12 residues. The germline V gene has CDR1 SQVTM and CDR2 ANQGSEA. After removal of 6 bases from V and 8 bases from J, the junction contained 9 bases not matched to a gene. The CDR3: CSVGDSLEGYTF. CDR3 bases: TGCAGCGTGGGGGACAGCCTCGAGGGCTACACCTTC.

The chain is built from TRBV30 and TRBJ2-3, with 8 bases fitting TRBD2. V was clipped by 4 bases and J by 4 bases; unmatched bases: 7. The germline CDR1 and CDR2 sequences are GTSNPN and SVGIG (reference sequence). The CDR3 runs 14 residues. The CDR3 sequence: CAWTGGGPADTQYF. The DNA for the CDR3 is TGTGCCTGGACGGGCGGGGGGCCAGCAGATACGCAGTATTTT.

This clone was seen once. The chain combines TRBV25-1 with TRBJ1-5; TRBD1 matches 7 bases. CDR3 length: 14 amino acids. Unmatched junction bases numbered 4, after V lost 3 bases and J lost 5 bases. The germline V gene has CDR1 MGHDK and CDR2 SYGVNS. The DNA of the CDR3 is TGTGCCAGCAGTGATAGAGGGGGCCATCAGCCCCAGCATTTT. Translated: CASSDRGGHQPQHF.

The rearrangement joins TRBV29-1 to TRBJ1-1; a possible D gene is TRBD1 (5 bases). The CDR3 covers 12 residues. Germline V lookup: CDR1 SQVTM, CDR2 ANQGSEA. The V end lost 7 bases, the J end lost 3 bases, and 12 bases lay between the germline ends. The CDR3 region has the DNA TGCAGCGCCCGGGTAGGGGACACTGAAGCTTTCTTT. Translated: CSARVGDTEAFF.

The chain joins TRBV6-8 to TRBJ2-1; unclear D gene. Deletions cut 8 bases from V and 5 bases from J, with 7 bases between. The CDR3 is 11 amino acids. In germline, CDR1 is MNHGY, CDR2 SAAAGT. CDR3 sequence (DNA): TGTGCCAGCCCAGTCAACAATGAGCAGTTCTTC. It codes for CASPVNNEQFF.

In DNA form, the CDR3 reads TGTGCCAGCGGCGGGCTGGGTGGCTACACCTTC. Translated: CASGGLGGYTF. The chain recombines TRBV6-5 with TRBJ1-2; D gene ambiguous. With 8 bases removed from V and 7 bases from J, the gap between germline ends came to 11 bases. The CDR3 consists of 11 residues. The V gene's germline CDR1 is MNHEY and CDR2 SVGAGI.

The V and J genes are TRBV12-5 and TRBJ1-2, with D tentatively TRBD1 (6 bases). The CDR3 extends over 14 amino acids. Germline lookup yields CDR1 LGHNT and CDR2 FRNRAP. Trimming removed 3 bases from V and 5 bases from J, with 13 bases in between. The DNA for the CDR3 is TGTGCTAGTGGTTTTGACAGGCCTGCTTATGGCTACACCTTC. Protein sequence: CASGFDRPAYGYTF.

The V call is TRBV5-1, the J call TRBJ2-2, with a weak D call TRBD2 (6 bases). Trimming removed 2 bases at V and 5 bases at J, with 16 bases between. Germline V gene data show CDR1 as SGHRS and CDR2 as YFSETQ. The CDR3 spans 16 residues. The CDR3 DNA is TGCGCCAGCAGCTTAAGCTTCGCGGGGACGACCGGGGAGCTGTTTTTT. Its protein is CASSLSFAGTTGELFF.

This rearrangement joins TRBV6-2 or TRBV6-3 to TRBJ1-5; D not certain. Trimming took off 5 bases at V and 5 bases at J, with 10 bases between the two ends. The CDR3 totals 13 residues. CDR1 is MNHEY, CDR2 SVGEGT, per germline. The CDR3 spells CASSPDTDQPQHF. The CDR3 DNA reads as TGTGCCAGCAGTCCCGACACCGATCAGCCCCAGCATTTT.